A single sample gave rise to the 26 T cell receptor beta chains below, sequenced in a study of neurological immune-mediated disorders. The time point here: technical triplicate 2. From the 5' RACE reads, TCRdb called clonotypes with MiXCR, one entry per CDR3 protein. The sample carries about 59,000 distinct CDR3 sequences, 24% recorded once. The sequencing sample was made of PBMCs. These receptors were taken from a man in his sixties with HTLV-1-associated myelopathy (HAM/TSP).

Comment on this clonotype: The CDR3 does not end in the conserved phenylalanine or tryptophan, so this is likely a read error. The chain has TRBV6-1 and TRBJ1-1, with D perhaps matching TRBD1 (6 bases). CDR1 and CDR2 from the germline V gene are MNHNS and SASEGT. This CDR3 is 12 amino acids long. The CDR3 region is CACSVTGMEAFL. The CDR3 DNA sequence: TGTGCCTGCAGTGTCACAGGGATGGAAGCTTTCCTT.

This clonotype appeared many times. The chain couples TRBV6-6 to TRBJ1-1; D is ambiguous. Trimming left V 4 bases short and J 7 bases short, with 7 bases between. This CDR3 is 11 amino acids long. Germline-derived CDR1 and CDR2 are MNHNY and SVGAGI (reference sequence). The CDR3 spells CASSWSYEAFF. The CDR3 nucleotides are TGTGCCAGCAGTTGGTCATATGAAGCTTTCTTT.

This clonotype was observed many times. CDR3 DNA sequence: TGTGCCAGCAGTATAGGGGGATACTACGAGCAGTACTTC. Protein product: CASSIGGYYEQYF. The chain links TRBV12-3 or TRBV12-4 to TRBJ2-7; perhaps TRBD1 as D (6 bases). This CDR3 is 13 amino acids long. Trimming took off 5 bases at V and 3 bases at J, with 11 bases between the two ends.

The CDR3 DNA reads as TGTGCCAGCAGTTCTCGGACGATTCTACCCTCCGGGGCCAACGTCCTGACTTTC. Amino acid sequence: CASSSRTILPSGANVLTF. The chain is built from TRBV27 and TRBJ2-6; unclear D gene. Germline values: CDR1 MNHEY, CDR2 SMNVEV (reference sequence). This CDR3 is built from 18 residues. Trimming removed 4 bases from V and 4 bases from J, with 20 bases in between.

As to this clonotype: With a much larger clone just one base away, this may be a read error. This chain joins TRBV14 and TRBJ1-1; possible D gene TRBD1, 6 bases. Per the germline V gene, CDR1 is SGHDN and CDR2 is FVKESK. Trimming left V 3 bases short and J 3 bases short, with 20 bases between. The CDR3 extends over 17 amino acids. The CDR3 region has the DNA TGTGCCAGCAGCCATCGTAGTCTTAACAGGGAGGACACTGAAGCTTTCTTT. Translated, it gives CASSHRSLNREDTEAFF.

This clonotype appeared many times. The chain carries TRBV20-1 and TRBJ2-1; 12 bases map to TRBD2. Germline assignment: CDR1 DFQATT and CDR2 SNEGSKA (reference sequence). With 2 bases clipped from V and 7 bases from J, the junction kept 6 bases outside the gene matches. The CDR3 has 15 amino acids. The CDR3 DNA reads TGCAGTGCTAGAAACCCTAGCGGGGGGGGGAATGAGCAGTTCTTC. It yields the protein CSARNPSGGGNEQFF.

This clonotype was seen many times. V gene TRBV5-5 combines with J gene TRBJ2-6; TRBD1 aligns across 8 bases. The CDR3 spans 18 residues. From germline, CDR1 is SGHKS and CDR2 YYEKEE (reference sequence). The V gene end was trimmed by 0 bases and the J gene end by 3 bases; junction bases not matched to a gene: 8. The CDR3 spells CASSLDGQGGVGANVLTF. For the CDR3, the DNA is TGTGCCAGCAGCTTGGACGGACAGGGAGGCGTTGGGGCCAACGTCCTGACTTTC. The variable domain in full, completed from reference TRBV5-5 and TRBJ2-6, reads DAGVTQSPTHLIKTRGQQVTLRCSPISGHKSVSWYQQVLGQGPQFIFQYYEKEERGRGNFPDRFSARQFPNYSSELNVNALLLGDSALYLCASSLDGQGGVGANVLTFGAGSRLTVL.

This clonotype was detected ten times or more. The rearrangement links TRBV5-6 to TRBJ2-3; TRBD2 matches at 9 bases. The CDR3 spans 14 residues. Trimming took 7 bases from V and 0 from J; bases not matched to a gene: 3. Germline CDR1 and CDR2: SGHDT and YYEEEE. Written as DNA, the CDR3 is TGTGCCAGCCTGACTAGCGGAAGCACAGATACGCAGTATTTT. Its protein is CASLTSGSTDTQYF.

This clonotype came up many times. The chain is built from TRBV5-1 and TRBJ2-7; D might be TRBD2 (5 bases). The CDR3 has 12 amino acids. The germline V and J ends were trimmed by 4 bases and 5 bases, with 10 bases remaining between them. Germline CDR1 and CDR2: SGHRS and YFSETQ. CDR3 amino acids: CASSIDGDEQYF. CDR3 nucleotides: TGCGCCAGCAGCATAGACGGGGACGAGCAGTACTTC.

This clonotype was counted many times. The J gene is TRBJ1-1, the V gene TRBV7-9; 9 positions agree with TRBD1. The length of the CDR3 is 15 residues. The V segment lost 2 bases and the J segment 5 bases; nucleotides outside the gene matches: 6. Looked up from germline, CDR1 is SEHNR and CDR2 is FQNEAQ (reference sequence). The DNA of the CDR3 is TGTGCCAGCAGCTTAAACAGGGGGCTCGGGACTGAAGCTTTCTTT. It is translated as CASSLNRGLGTEAFF.

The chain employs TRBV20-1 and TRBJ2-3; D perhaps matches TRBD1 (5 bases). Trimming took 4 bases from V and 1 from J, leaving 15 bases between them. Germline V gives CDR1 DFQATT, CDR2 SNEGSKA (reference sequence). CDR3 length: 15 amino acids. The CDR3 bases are TGCAGTGCTACTATCCTAGGCAGGGGCACAGATACGCAGTATTTT. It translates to CSATILGRGTDTQYF.

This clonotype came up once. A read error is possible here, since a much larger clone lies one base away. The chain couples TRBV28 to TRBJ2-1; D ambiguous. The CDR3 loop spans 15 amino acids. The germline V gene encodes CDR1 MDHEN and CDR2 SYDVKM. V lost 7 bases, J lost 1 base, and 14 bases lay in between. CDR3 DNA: TGTGCCAGCACCCGAAGCGAAGGATCCTACAATGAGCAGTTCTTC. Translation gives CASTRSEGSYNEQFF.

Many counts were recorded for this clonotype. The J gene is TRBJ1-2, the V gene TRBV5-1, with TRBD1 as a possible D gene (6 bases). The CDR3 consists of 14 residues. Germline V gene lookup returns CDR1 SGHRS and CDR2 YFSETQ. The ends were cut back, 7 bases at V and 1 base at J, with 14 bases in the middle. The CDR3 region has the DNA TGCGCCAGCGGACCTCAGGGGAGTAACTATGGCTACACCTTC. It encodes CASGPQGSNYGYTF. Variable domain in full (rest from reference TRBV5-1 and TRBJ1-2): KAGVTQTPRYLIKTRGQQVTLSCSPISGHRSVSWYQQTPGQGLQFLFEYFSETQRNKGNFPGRFSGRQFSNSRSEMNVSTLELGDSALYLCASGPQGSNYGYTFGSGTRLTVV.

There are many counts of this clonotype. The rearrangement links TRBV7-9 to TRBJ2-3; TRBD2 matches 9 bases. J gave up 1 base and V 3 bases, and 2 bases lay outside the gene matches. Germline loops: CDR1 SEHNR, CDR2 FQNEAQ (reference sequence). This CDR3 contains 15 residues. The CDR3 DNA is TGTGCCAGCAGCTTTAGCGGGAGCGGCACAGATACGCAGTATTTT. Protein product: CASSFSGSGTDTQYF.

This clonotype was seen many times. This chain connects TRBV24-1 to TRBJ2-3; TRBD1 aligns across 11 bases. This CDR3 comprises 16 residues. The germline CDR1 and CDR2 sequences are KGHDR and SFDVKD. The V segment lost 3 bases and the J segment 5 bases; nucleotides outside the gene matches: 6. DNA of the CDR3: TGTGCCACCAGTGATCATGGACAGGGGGCGCAAGATACGCAGTATTTT. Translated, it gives CATSDHGQGAQDTQYF.

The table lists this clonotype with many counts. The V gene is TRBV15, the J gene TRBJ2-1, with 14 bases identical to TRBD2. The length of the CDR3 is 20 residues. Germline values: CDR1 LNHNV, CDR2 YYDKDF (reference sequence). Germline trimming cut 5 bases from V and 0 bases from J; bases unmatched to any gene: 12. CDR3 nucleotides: TGTGCCACCAGCGCGACGAATGAAGGACTAGCGGGGGGCTCCTACAATGAGCAGTTCTTC. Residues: CATSATNEGLAGGSYNEQFF.

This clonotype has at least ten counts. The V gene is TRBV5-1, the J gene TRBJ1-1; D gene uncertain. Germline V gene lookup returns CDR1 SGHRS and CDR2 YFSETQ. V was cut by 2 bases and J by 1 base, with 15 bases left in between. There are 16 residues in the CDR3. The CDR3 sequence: CASSLVDPSANTEAFF. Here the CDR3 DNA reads TGCGCCAGCAGCTTAGTAGATCCGTCTGCGAACACTGAAGCTTTCTTT.

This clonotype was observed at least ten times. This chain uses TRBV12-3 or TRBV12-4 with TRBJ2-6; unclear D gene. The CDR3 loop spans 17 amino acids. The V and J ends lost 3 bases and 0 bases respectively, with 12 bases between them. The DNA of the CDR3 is TGTGCCAGCAGTTTTTTAGTAATGACCTCTGGGGCCAACGTCCTGACTTTC. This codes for CASSFLVMTSGANVLTF.

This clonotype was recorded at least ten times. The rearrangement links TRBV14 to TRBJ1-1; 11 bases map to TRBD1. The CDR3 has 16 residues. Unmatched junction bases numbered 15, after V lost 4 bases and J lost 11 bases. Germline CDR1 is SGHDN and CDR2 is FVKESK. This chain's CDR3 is CASSRSGTGGMRGAFF. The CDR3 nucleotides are TGTGCCAGCAGCCGCAGCGGGACAGGGGGAATGAGAGGGGCTTTCTTT.

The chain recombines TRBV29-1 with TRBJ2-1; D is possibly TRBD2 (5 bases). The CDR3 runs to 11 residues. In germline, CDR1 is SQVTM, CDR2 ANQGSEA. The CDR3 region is CSATRVDEQFF. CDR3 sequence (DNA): TGCAGTGCAACTAGGGTAGATGAGCAGTTCTTC.

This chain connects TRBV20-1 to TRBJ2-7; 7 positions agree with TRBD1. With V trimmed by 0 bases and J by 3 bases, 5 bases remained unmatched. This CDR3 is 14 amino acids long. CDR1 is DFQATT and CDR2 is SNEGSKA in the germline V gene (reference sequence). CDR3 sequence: CSARDGAGGYEQYF. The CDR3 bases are TGCAGTGCTAGAGATGGAGCAGGGGGCTACGAGCAGTACTTC.

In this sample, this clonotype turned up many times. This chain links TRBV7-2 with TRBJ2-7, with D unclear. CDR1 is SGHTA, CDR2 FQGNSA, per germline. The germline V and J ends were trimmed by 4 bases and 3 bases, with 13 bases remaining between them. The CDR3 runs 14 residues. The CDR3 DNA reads TGTGCCAGCAGCTATAGGGATCCGGGCTACGAGCAGTACTTC. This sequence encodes CASSYRDPGYEQYF.

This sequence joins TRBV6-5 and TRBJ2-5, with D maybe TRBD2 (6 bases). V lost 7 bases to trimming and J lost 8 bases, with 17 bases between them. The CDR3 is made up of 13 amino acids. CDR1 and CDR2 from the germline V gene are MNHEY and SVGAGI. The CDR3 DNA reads TGTGCCAGCACCGCTTCGGGGGAGGAAACCCAGTACTTC. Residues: CASTASGEETQYF.

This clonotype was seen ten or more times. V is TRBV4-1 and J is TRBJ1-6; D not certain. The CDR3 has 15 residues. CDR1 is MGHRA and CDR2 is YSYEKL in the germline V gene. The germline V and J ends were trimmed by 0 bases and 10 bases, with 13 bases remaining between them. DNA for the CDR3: TGCGCCAGCAGCCAAGATCAGTCCAATAGATCACCCCTCCACTTT. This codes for CASSQDQSNRSPLHF.

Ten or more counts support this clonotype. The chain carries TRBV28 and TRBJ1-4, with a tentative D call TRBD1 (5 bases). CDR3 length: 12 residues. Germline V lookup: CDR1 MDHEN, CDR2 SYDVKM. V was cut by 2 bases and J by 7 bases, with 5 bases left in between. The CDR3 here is CASSLQGEKLFF. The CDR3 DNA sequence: TGTGCCAGCAGTTTACAGGGTGAAAAACTGTTTTTT. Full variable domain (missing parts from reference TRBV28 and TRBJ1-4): DVKVTQSSRYLVKRTGEKVFLECVQDMDHENMFWYRQDPGLGLRLIYFSYDVKMKEKGDIPEGYSVSREKKERFSLILESASTNQTSMYLCASSLQGEKLFFGSGTQLSVL.

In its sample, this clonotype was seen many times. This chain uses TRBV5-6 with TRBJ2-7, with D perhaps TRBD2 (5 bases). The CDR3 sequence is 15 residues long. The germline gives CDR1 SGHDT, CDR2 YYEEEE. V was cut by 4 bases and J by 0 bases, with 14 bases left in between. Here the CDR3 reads CASSPRPEGSYEQYF. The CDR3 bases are TGTGCCAGCAGCCCCAGGCCAGAGGGCTCCTACGAGCAGTACTTC.